This TCR beta chain emerged from a study of technical replicates of blood from a handful of donors. TCRdb keeps only in-frame clones here, not all; method: immunoSEQ multiplex PCR. The table records around 67,000 clones, approximately 84% of them present only once. The clonotype comes from a human donor in good health. Some clones in this sample may be carry-over from other donors' samples. The sample comprised PBMCs.

As DNA, the CDR3 is TGTGCCAGCAGCCAGAAGCTAGCGGGGGGGACAGATACGCAGTATTTT. It translates to CASSQKLAGGTDTQYF. This chain joins TRBV4-2 and TRBJ2-3, with TRBD2 matching 12 bases. CDR3 length equals 16 residues. V lost 3 bases to trimming and J lost 3 bases; unmatched junction nucleotides: 4. Germline V gene lookup returns CDR1 LGHNA and CDR2 YNFKEQ.